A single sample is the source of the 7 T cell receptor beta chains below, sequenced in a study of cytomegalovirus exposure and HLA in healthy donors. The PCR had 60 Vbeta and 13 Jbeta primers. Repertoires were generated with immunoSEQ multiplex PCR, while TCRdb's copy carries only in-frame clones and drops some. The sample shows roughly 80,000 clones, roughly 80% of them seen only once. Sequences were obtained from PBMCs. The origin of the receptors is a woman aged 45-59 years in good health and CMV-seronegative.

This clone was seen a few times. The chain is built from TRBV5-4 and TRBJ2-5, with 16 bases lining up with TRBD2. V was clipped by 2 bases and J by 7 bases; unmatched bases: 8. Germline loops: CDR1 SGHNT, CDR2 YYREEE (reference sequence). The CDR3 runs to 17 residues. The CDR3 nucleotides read TGTGCCAGCAGCTTAGCCCCCGGGACTAGCGGGAGGGGGACCCAGTACTTC. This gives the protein CASSLAPGTSGRGTQYF.

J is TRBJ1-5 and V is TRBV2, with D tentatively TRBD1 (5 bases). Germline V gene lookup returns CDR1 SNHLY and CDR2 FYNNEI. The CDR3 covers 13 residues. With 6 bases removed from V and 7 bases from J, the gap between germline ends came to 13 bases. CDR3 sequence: CASSRQGRQPQHF. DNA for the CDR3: TGTGCCAGCAGCCGTCAGGGCCGGCAGCCCCAGCATTTT.

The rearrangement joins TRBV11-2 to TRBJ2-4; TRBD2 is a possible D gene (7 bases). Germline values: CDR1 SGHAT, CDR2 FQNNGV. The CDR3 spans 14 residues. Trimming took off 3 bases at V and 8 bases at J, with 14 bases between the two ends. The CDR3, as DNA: TGTGCCAGCAGCTTGCCGGGGGCGGGAGACATTCAGTACTTC. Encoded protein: CASSLPGAGDIQYF.

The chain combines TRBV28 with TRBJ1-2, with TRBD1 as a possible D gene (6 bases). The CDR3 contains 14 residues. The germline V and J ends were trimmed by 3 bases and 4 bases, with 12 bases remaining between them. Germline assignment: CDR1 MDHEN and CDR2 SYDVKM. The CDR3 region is CASSLAGASYGYTF. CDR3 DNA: TGTGCCAGCAGTTTGGCGGGGGCAAGCTATGGCTACACCTTC.

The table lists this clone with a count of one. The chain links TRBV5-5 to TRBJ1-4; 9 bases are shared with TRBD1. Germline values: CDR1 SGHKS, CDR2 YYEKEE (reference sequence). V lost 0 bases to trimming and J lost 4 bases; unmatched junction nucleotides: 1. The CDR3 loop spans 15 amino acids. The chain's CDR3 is CASSLGDRVNEKLFF. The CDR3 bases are TGTGCCAGCAGCTTGGGGGACAGGGTTAATGAAAAACTGTTTTTT.

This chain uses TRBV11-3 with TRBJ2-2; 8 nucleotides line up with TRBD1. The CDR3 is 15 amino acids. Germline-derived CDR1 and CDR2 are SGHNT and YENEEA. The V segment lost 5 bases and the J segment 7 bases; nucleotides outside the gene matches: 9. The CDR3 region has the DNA TGTGCCAGCAGCAGATCCGGGACAGGCAGCGGGGAGCTGTTTTTT. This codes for CASSRSGTGSGELFF.

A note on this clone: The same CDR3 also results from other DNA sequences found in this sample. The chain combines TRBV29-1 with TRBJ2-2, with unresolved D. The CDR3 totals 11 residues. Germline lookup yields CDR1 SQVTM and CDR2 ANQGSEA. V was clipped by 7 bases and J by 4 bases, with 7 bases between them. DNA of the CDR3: TGCAGCGCTAGAGCCACCGGGGAGCTGTTTTTT. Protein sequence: CSARATGELFF.